The entry that follows covers one T cell receptor (beta chain) sequence. The antigen is unknown. This entry comes from a study of T cell responses to AZD1222 COVID-19 vaccine. General study results and limits: There were vaccine-associated CD4 TCRs across spike, dominant at 160-218 and 743-854.

Germline assignment: CDR1 LGHNA and CDR2 YSLEER. V was shortened by 0 bases and J by 0 bases, with 9 bases between the two germline ends. This CDR3 region has 15 residues. This table comes from immunoSEQ multiplex PCR, and its TCRdb copy is limited to in-frame clones, with some not included. In the table there are about 150,000 clones, around nine tenths of which are singletons. The source was peripheral blood, collected 28 days after the second AZD1222 dose. The sequence came from an adult who received the AZD1222 COVID-19 vaccine. The gene calls are TRBV4-3 and TRBJ2-7; D is uncertain. CDR3 bases: TGCGCCAGCAGCCAAGATCGCAGTAGCTCCTACGAGCAGTACTTC. It translates to CASSQDRSSSYEQYF.